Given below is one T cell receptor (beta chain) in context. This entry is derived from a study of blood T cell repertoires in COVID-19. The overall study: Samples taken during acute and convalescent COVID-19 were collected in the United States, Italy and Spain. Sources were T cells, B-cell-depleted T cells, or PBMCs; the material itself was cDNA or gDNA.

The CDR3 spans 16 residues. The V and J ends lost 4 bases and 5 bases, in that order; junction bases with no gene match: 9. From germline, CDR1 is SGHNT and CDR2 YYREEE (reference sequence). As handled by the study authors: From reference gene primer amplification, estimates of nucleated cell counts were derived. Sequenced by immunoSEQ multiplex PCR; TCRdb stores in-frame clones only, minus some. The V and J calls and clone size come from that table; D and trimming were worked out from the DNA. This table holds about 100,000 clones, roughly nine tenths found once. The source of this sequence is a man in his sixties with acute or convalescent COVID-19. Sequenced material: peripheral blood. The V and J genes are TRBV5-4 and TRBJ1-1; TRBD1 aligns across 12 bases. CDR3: CASSPPGQGARTEAFF. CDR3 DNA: TGTGCCAGCAGCCCTCCGGGACAGGGGGCGAGGACTGAAGCTTTCTTT.